The 18 T cell receptor beta chains reported below all come from one sample, sequenced in a study of CD4+ T cells in melanoma. Only in-frame clones appear in the TCRdb table, and some are missing; sequencing was by immunoSEQ multiplex PCR. This sample yields tens of thousands of clones, of which over 60% are seen a single time; 4.5% to 6% belongs to the top ten. Sequencing was carried out using tumor tissue. All receptors derive from a human donor with melanoma.

The V and J genes are TRBV5-1 and TRBJ2-7; D is unresolved. V was clipped by 3 bases and J by 4 bases, with 5 bases between them. This CDR3 has 11 amino acids. Germline V lookup: CDR1 SGHRS, CDR2 YFSETQ. The CDR3 loop reads CASSSGYEQYF. In DNA, the CDR3 is TGCGCCAGCAGCTCCGGGTACGAGCAGTACTTC.

This chain connects TRBV6-6 to TRBJ2-5; 10 bases map to TRBD2. The germline CDR1 and CDR2 sequences are MNHNY and SVGAGI (reference sequence). The trim removed 6 bases at V and 3 bases at J, leaving 7 bases unmatched. The CDR3 loop spans 15 amino acids. CDR3 nucleotide sequence: TGTGCCAGCAGACGTAGCGGGGGGCTCAAAGAGACCCAGTACTTC. It translates to CASRRSGGLKETQYF.

The chain employs TRBV11-2 and TRBJ2-7, with D maybe TRBD1 (5 bases). CDR3 length equals 17 residues. Trimming took 4 bases from V and 4 from J, leaving 23 bases between them. The germline V gene encodes CDR1 SGHAT and CDR2 FQNNGV. The CDR3 nucleotides read TGTGCCAGCAGCTCTATAGCAAGGGGTACGACATTTTACGAGCAGTACTTC. Its protein is CASSSIARGTTFYEQYF.

V gene TRBV5-5 combines with J gene TRBJ1-6; D not certain. Deletions cut 2 bases from V and 8 bases from J, with 14 bases between. Per germline, CDR1 SGHKS and CDR2 YYEKEE (reference sequence). This CDR3 comprises 15 residues. In DNA form, the CDR3 reads TGTGCCAGCAGCTTACTACAGTTTAGCGATTCACCCCTCCACTTT. It encodes CASSLLQFSDSPLHF.

V and J are TRBV28 and TRBJ2-5, with D hard to call. CDR1 is MDHEN, CDR2 SYDVKM, per germline. V was cut by 1 base and J by 2 bases, with 20 bases left in between. The CDR3 runs 18 residues. CDR3 amino acids: CASSLFVGLDGDQETQYF. CDR3 DNA sequence: TGTGCCAGCAGTTTATTCGTTGGCTTGGACGGAGATCAAGAGACCCAGTACTTC.

The chain employs TRBV6-4 and TRBJ2-3; 16 bases agree with TRBD2. The CDR3 has 20 amino acids. V gave up 3 bases and J gave up 1 base; unmatched junction bases: 10. The germline CDR1 and CDR2 sequences are MRHNA and SNTAGT. The CDR3 is CASSEGTSGGATVRTDTQYF. In nucleotides, the CDR3 is TGTGCCAGCAGTGAAGGGACTAGCGGGGGGGCGACAGTCCGCACAGATACGCAGTATTTT.

The CDR3 is CASSPPRGNYGYTF. The DNA for the CDR3 is TGTGCCAGCTCACCTCCCAGGGGGAACTATGGCTACACCTTC. This chain uses TRBV18 with TRBJ1-2, with 7 bases lining up with TRBD1. Trimming took 3 bases from V and 2 from J; bases not matched to a gene: 3. CDR3 length: 14 amino acids. Germline CDR1 is KGHSH and CDR2 is LQKENI.

The V and J genes are TRBV19 and TRBJ2-1, with D possibly matching TRBD1 (5 bases). This CDR3 is 15 amino acids long. Trimming took 8 bases from V and 0 from J, leaving 14 bases between them. Germline V CDR1 and CDR2: LNHDA, SQIVND (reference sequence). The CDR3 DNA sequence: TGTGCCAGTGGGGCTCGACAGATCTCCTACAATGAGCAGTTCTTC. The encoded protein is CASGARQISYNEQFF.

This clone has only a few counts. This chain joins TRBV7-9 and TRBJ2-7, with 9 bases lining up with TRBD1. Germline CDR1 reads SEHNR; CDR2 reads FQNEAQ (reference sequence). With V trimmed by 5 bases and J by 5 bases, 7 bases remained unmatched. The length of the CDR3 is 14 residues. The CDR3 loop is CASSLGTGYDEQYF. DNA of the CDR3: TGTGCCAGCAGCCTTGGGACAGGGTATGACGAGCAGTACTTC.

DNA of the CDR3: TGTGCCATCAGCCAAGATATCACAGGGCTGGGGGACAATGAGCAGTTCTTC. Translated, it gives CAISQDITGLGDNEQFF. The gene calls are TRBV10-3 and TRBJ2-1, with a possible D match to TRBD1 (6 bases). CDR3 length equals 17 residues. Germline-derived CDR1 and CDR2 are ENHRY and SYGVKD. Trimming cost V 6 bases and J 5 bases, with 23 bases left between them.

As for this clone: The same CDR3 can be traced to other DNA sequences in this sample. The rearrangement links TRBV5-1 to TRBJ2-7; 8 bases are shared with TRBD2. V lost 4 bases to trimming and J lost 0 bases; unmatched junction nucleotides: 3. From germline, CDR1 is SGHRS and CDR2 YFSETQ. This CDR3 has 14 residues. CDR3 protein: CASSAGTSSYEQYF. For the CDR3, the DNA is TGCGCCAGCAGCGCCGGGACTAGCTCCTACGAGCAGTACTTC.

The chain is built from TRBV30 and TRBJ2-2; 9 nucleotides match TRBD1. The trim removed 5 bases at V and 4 bases at J, leaving 8 bases unmatched. Germline V gene lookup returns CDR1 GTSNPN and CDR2 SVGIG (reference sequence). CDR3 length equals 15 residues. CDR3 DNA sequence: TGTGCCTGGGACCACAGGGGGCAGAGCACCGGGGAGCTGTTTTTT. Protein product: CAWDHRGQSTGELFF. Complete variable domain (other parts from reference TRBV30 and TRBJ2-2): SQTIHQWPATLVQPVGSPLSLECTVEGTSNPNLYWYRQAAGRGLQLLFYSVGIGQISSEVPQNLSASRPQDRQFILSSKKLLLSDSGFYLCAWDHRGQSTGELFFGEGSRLTVL.

The V and J genes are TRBV9 and TRBJ1-1; D might be TRBD1 (6 bases). Trimming removed 3 bases at V and 4 bases at J, with 13 bases between. CDR3 length: 14 amino acids. Germline-derived CDR1 and CDR2 are SGDLS and YYNGEE. The CDR3 DNA reads TGTGCCAGCAGCGAAACACAGGGAGGCACTGAAGCTTTCTTT. Its translation: CASSETQGGTEAFF.

The chain has TRBV9 and TRBJ2-1, with a weak D call TRBD2 (7 bases). CDR1 SGDLS and CDR2 YYNGEE come from the germline V gene. V was shortened by 3 bases and J by 6 bases, with 16 bases between the two germline ends. CDR3 size: 15 residues. CDR3 nucleotide sequence: TGTGCCAGCAGCGCCCGCTACAGGGAGGGCAATGAGCAGTTCTTC. Translated: CASSARYREGNEQFF.

This clone was counted once. This chain joins TRBV7-8 and TRBJ2-6; no firm D call. Germline V gene lookup returns CDR1 SGHVS and CDR2 FQNEAQ. The CDR3 consists of 17 residues. With 4 bases removed from V and 0 bases from J, the gap between germline ends came to 13 bases. The CDR3 DNA reads as TGTGCCAGCAGCTCCTTCGGTCGTGGCTCTGGGGCCAACGTCCTGACTTTC. Protein sequence: CASSSFGRGSGANVLTF.

This clone was detected many times. This sequence joins TRBV7-6 and TRBJ1-3, with D perhaps TRBD1 (6 bases). From germline, CDR1 is SGHVS and CDR2 FNYEAQ. The CDR3 is made up of 19 amino acids. Trimming shortened V by 5 bases and J by 0 bases, and 23 bases separated the two germline ends. The CDR3 region has the DNA TGTGCCAGCAGCCCCCGGACAGAACCCACGACTTACTCTGGAAACACCATATATTTT. Its protein is CASSPRTEPTTYSGNTIYF.

The chain joins TRBV5-1 to TRBJ2-3; tentative D call: TRBD2 (6 bases). The germline V and J ends were trimmed by 4 bases and 2 bases, with 8 bases remaining between them. The CDR3 has 13 amino acids. Germline V lookup: CDR1 SGHRS, CDR2 YFSETQ. The CDR3 DNA reads TGCGCCAGCAGCGGGAGGCTCACAGATACGCAGTATTTT. It is translated as CASSGRLTDTQYF.

CDR3 sequence reads: CASSQGQGAPNTEAFF. The CDR3 DNA reads TGCGCCAGCAGCCAGGGACAGGGGGCTCCCAACACTGAAGCTTTCTTT. This chain joins TRBV4-1 and TRBJ1-1; 12 positions match TRBD1. The V segment lost 3 bases and the J segment 2 bases; nucleotides outside the gene matches: 4. Germline loops: CDR1 MGHRA, CDR2 YSYEKL. This CDR3 region has 16 residues.